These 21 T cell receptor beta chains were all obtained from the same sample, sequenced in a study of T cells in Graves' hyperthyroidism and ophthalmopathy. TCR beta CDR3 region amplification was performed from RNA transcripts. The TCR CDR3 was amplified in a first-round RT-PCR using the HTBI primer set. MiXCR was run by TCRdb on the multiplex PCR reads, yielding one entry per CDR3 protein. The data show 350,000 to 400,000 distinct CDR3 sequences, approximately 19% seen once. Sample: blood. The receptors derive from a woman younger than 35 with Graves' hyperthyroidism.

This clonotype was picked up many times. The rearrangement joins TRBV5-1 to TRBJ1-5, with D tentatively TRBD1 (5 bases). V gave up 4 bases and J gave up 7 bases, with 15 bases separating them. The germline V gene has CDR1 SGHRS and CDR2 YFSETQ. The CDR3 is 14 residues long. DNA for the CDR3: TGCGCCAGCAGCGAGGGGCGTTTAGGCCAGCCCCAGCATTTT. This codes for CASSEGRLGQPQHF.

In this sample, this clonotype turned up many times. CDR3 amino acids: CATSRGHRIDEAFF. The CDR3 DNA follows: TGTGCCACCAGCAGAGGACACAGGATCGATGAAGCTTTCTTT. The chain couples TRBV15 to TRBJ1-1, with a tentative D call TRBD1 (5 bases). Deletions cut 1 base from V and 7 bases from J, with 13 bases between. Germline V gene data show CDR1 as LNHNV and CDR2 as YYDKDF (reference sequence). CDR3 size: 14 residues.

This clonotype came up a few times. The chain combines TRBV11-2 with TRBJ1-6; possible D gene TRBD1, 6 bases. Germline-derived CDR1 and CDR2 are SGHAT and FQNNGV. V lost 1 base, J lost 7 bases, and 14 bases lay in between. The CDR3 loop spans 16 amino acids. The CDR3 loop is CASSLGFQGSNSPLHF. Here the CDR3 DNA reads TGTGCCAGCAGCTTAGGATTCCAGGGGTCAAATTCACCCCTCCACTTT.

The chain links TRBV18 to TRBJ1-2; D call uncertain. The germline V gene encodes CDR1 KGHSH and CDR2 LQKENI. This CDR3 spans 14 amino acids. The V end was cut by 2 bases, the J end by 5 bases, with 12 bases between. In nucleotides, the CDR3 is TGTGCCAGCTCACCAGATAGGATGATATATGGCTACACCTTC. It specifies CASSPDRMIYGYTF.

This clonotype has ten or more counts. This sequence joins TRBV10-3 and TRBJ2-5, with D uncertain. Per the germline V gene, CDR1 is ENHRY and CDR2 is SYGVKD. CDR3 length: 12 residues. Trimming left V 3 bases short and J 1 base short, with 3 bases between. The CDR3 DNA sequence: TGTGCCATCAGTGATCGCCAAGAGACCCAGTACTTC. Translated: CAISDRQETQYF.

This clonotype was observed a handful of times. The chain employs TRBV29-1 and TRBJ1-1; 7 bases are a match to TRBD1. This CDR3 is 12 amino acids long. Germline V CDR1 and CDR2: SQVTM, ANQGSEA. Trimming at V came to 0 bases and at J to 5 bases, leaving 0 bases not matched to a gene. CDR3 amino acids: CSVEEQGTEAFF. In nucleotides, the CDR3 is TGCAGCGTTGAAGAACAGGGGACTGAAGCTTTCTTT.

CDR3 nucleotides: TGTGCCAGCAGAGTGATCTCTGGGGCCAACGTCCTGACTTTC. This gives the protein CASRVISGANVLTF. This chain links TRBV28 with TRBJ2-6; no firm D call. This CDR3 has 14 amino acids. V lost 6 bases and J 0 bases, leaving 6 bases between the germline ends. Per the germline V gene, CDR1 is MDHEN and CDR2 is SYDVKM.

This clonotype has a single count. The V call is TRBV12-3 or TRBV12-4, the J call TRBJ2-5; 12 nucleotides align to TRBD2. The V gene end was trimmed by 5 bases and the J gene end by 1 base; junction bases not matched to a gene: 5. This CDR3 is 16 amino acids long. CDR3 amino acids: CASSIPGLAGQETQYF. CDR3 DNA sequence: TGTGCCAGCAGTATCCCGGGACTAGCGGGCCAAGAGACCCAGTACTTC.

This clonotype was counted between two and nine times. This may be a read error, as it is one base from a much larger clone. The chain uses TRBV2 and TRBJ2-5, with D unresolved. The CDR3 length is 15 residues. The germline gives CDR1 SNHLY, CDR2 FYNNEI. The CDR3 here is CARRSFGWVKETKYF. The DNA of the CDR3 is TGTGCCAGAAGGTCCTTCGGCTGGGTGAAAGAGACCAAGTACTTC. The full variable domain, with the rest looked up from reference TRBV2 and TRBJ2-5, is EPEVTQTPSHQVTQMGQEVILRCVPISNHLYFYWYRQILGQKVEFLVSFYNNEISEKSEIFDDQFSVERPDGSNFTLKIRSTKLEDSAMYFCARRSFGWVKETKYFGPGTRLLVL.

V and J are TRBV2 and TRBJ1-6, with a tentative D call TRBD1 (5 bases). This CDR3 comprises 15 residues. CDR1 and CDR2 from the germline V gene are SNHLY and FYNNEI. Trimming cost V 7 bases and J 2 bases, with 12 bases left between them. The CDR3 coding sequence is TGTGCCAGCAACGGCCAGGGCCCCTATAATTCACCCCTCCACTTT. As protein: CASNGQGPYNSPLHF. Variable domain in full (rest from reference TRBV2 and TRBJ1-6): EPEVTQTPSHQVTQMGQEVILRCVPISNHLYFYWYRQILGQKVEFLVSFYNNEISEKSEIFDDQFSVERPDGSNFTLKIRSTKLEDSAMYFCASNGQGPYNSPLHFGNGTRLTVT.

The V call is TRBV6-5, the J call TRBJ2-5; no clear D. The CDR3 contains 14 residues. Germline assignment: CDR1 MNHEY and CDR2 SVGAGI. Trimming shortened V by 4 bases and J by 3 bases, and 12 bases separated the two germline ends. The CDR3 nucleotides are TGTGCCAGCAGTTTGATGGGCGTAGAAGAGACCCAGTACTTC. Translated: CASSLMGVEETQYF.

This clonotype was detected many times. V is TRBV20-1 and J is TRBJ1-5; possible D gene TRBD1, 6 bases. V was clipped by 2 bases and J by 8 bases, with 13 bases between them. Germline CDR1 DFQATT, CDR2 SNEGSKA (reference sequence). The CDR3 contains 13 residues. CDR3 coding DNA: TGCAGTGCTAGACTTGGGGGCAGCAAGCCCCAGCATTTT. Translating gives CSARLGGSKPQHF.

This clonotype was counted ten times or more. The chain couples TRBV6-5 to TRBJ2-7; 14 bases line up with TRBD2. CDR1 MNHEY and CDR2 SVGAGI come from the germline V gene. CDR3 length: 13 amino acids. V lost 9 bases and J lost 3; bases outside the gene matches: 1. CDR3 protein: CASGTSGGYEQYF. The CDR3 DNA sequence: TGTGCCAGTGGGACTAGCGGGGGCTACGAGCAGTACTTC.

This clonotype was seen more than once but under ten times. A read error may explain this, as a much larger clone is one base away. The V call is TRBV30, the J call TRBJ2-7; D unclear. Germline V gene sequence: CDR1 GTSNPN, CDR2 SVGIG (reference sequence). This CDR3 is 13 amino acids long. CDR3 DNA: TGTGCCTGGAAGACTGGATCCTCCTACAAGCAGTACTTC. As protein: CAWKTGSSYKQYF.

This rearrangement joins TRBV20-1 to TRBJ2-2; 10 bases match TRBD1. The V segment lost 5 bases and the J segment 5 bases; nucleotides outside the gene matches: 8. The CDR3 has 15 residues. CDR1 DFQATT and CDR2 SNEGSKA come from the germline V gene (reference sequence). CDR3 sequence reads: CSAARQGAETGELFF. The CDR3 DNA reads TGCAGTGCTGCCCGACAGGGGGCTGAGACCGGGGAGCTGTTTTTT.

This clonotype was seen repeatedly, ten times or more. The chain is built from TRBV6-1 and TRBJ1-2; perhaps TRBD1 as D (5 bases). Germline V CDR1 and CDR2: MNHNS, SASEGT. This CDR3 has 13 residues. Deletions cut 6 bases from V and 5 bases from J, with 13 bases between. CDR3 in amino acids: CASRGGRLYGYTF. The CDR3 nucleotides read TGTGCCAGCAGGGGGGGAAGACTTTATGGCTACACCTTC.

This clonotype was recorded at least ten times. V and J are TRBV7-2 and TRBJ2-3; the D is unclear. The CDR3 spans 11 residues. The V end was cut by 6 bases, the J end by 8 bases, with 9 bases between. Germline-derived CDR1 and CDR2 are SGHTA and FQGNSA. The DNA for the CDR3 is TGTGCCAGCAGTTTCGGCGGTACGCAGTATTTT. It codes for CASSFGGTQYF.

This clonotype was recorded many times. DNA of the CDR3: TGCAGTGCTAGGGACCTAGGGGGCAAGACTGAAGCTTTCTTT. This encodes CSARDLGGKTEAFF. The rearrangement uses TRBV20-1 and TRBJ1-1; 7 nucleotides line up with TRBD1. Germline CDR1 reads DFQATT; CDR2 reads SNEGSKA (reference sequence). The CDR3 is made up of 14 amino acids. V lost 3 bases and J lost 5; bases outside the gene matches: 9.

CDR3: CAWSLTGSGDDEQYF. The CDR3 DNA reads TGTGCCTGGAGTCTAACAGGGTCGGGGGACGACGAGCAGTACTTC. This chain connects TRBV30 to TRBJ2-7; perhaps D is TRBD1 or TRBD2 (6 bases each). Trimming removed 2 bases at V and 5 bases at J, with 19 bases between. CDR3 length: 15 amino acids. CDR1 GTSNPN and CDR2 SVGIG come from the germline V gene (reference sequence).

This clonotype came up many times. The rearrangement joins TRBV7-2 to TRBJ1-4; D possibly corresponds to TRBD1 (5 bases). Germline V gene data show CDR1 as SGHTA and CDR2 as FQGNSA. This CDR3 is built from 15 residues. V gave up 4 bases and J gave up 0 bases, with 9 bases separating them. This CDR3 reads CASSWDRATNEKLFF. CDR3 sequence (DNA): TGTGCCAGCAGCTGGGACCGTGCAACTAATGAAAAACTGTTTTTT. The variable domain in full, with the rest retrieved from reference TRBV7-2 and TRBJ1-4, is GAGVSQSPSNKVTEKGKDVELRCDPISGHTALYWYRQSLGQGLEFLIYFQGNSAPDKSGLPSDRFSAERTGGSVSTLTIQRTQQEDSAVYLCASSWDRATNEKLFFGSGTQLSVL.

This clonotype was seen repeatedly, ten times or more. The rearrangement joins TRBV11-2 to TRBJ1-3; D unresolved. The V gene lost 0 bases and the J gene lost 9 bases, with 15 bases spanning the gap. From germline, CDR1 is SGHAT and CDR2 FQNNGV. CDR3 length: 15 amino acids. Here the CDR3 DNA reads TGTGCCAGCAGCTTAGATCATCGGCTCCCCGGCACCATATATTTT. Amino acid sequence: CASSLDHRLPGTIYF. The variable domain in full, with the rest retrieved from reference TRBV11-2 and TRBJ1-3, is EAGVAQSPRYKIIEKRQSVAFWCNPISGHATLYWYQQILGQGPKLLIQFQNNGVVDDSQLPKDRFSAERLKGVDSTLKIQPAKLEDSAVYLCASSLDHRLPGTIYFGEGSWLTVV.